These 31 T cell receptor beta chains share one sample of origin, sequenced in a study of blood T cell repertoires in COVID-19. Assay used: immunoSEQ multiplex PCR; TCRdb lists only in-frame clones, some missing. Seen here are roughly 200,000 clones, 70% to 90% observed once, and the top ten hold 1.2%. The material sequenced was PBMCs or T cells enriched from blood (not recorded which). These receptors all stem from a young man who had recovered from COVID-19.

This sequence joins TRBV14 and TRBJ2-1, with 13 bases identical to TRBD2. The germline V gene has CDR1 SGHDN and CDR2 FVKESK. This CDR3 contains 17 residues. V lost 4 bases to trimming and J lost 8 bases; unmatched junction nucleotides: 11. This CDR3 is CASSLGTSGAPLHEQFF. CDR3 nucleotides: TGTGCCAGCAGCCTCGGGACTAGCGGGGCTCCACTCCATGAGCAGTTCTTC.

V is TRBV23-1 and J is TRBJ1-1; D is uncertain. TRBV23-1 is an open reading frame whose function is uncertain. The V and J ends lost 0 bases and 2 bases respectively, with 10 bases between them. The CDR3 sequence is 15 residues long. The CDR3 region has the DNA TGCGCCAGCAGTCAATCTTCCAGAATCAACACTGAAGCTTTCTTT. The encoded protein is CASSQSSRINTEAFF.

The chain joins TRBV28 to TRBJ1-3, with 7 bases identical to TRBD1. Germline V lookup: CDR1 MDHEN, CDR2 SYDVKM. CDR3 length equals 15 residues. V shed 3 bases and J 8 bases; nucleotides not matched to a gene: 10. The CDR3 spells CASSFRAGGRDTIYF. DNA for the CDR3: TGTGCCAGCAGTTTTCGGGCAGGGGGAAGGGACACCATATATTTT.

The chain is built from TRBV27 and TRBJ1-5; perhaps TRBD1 as D (6 bases). The germline gives CDR1 MNHEY, CDR2 SMNVEV (reference sequence). Between the trimmed V and J ends, which lost 3 bases and 5 bases, there was a span of 14 bases. CDR3 size: 15 residues. The CDR3 DNA is TGTGCCAGCAGTTTCTCGACAGGAATGGATCAGCCCCAGCATTTT. It is translated as CASSFSTGMDQPQHF.

The chain links TRBV30 to TRBJ2-7; 9 bases are a match to TRBD1. The germline CDR1 and CDR2 sequences are GTSNPN and SVGIG (reference sequence). The CDR3 runs 13 residues. The ends lost 3 bases at V and 6 bases at J; junction bases unmatched: 6. The CDR3 bases are TGTGCCTGGAGGTGGGGACAGGGAATCGAGCAGTACTTC. Its translation: CAWRWGQGIEQYF.

The gene calls are TRBV11-2 and TRBJ2-7, with 10 bases identical to TRBD1. Trimming removed 5 bases from V and 4 bases from J; junction bases left unmatched: 8. Germline V gene sequence: CDR1 SGHAT, CDR2 FQNNGV. This CDR3 has 15 amino acids. The CDR3 nucleotides read TGTGCCAGCAGCCGAGACAGGGGGCGCCAATACGAGCAGTACTTC. Translating gives CASSRDRGRQYEQYF.

This chain uses TRBV4-3 with TRBJ1-1; possibly TRBD1 for D (5 bases). V was shortened by 3 bases and J by 7 bases, with 15 bases between the two germline ends. From germline, CDR1 is LGHNA and CDR2 YSLEER. The CDR3 spans 14 residues. CDR3 DNA sequence: TGCGCCAGCAGCCACGCCCCAGGTCAGGGTGAAGCTTTCTTT. Translated: CASSHAPGQGEAFF.

This chain joins TRBV7-9 and TRBJ2-5; 11 bases fit TRBD2. The ends lost 2 bases at V and 0 bases at J; junction bases unmatched: 5. Germline V gene sequence: CDR1 SEHNR, CDR2 FQNEAQ (reference sequence). The CDR3 loop spans 17 amino acids. CDR3 DNA sequence: TGTGCCAGCAGCTTATCGTTGACTAGCGGGGACCAAGAGACCCAGTACTTC. Translating it yields CASSLSLTSGDQETQYF.

The chain joins TRBV19 to TRBJ1-4; 8 nucleotides align to TRBD1. From germline, CDR1 is LNHDA and CDR2 SQIVND (reference sequence). Trimming at V came to 1 base and at J to 8 bases, leaving 6 bases not matched to a gene. This CDR3 is 15 amino acids long. The CDR3 region is CASSIARDRREKLFF. The CDR3 DNA reads TGTGCCAGTAGTATAGCCCGGGACAGGCGGGAAAAACTGTTTTTT.

The J gene is TRBJ1-1, the V gene TRBV27; possible D gene TRBD1, 6 bases. CDR1 and CDR2 (germline): MNHEY, SMNVEV (reference sequence). The CDR3 loop spans 11 amino acids. Trimming stripped 8 bases from V and 8 bases from J, with 12 bases between. For the CDR3, the DNA is TGTGCCAGCTTTTTTGGGACAGAAGCTTTCTTT. This gives the protein CASFFGTEAFF.

V is TRBV24-1 and J is TRBJ2-7; 9 bases map to TRBD1. Germline-derived CDR1 and CDR2 are KGHDR and SFDVKD. The trim removed 4 bases at V and 2 bases at J, leaving 8 bases unmatched. The CDR3 extends over 16 amino acids. CDR3 nucleotides: TGTGCCACCAGTGACCCGGGGACAGGGTCCCCCTACGAGCAGTACTTC. The encoded protein is CATSDPGTGSPYEQYF.

J is TRBJ1-2 and V is TRBV9; 8 bases are a match to TRBD1. V lost 0 bases, J lost 6 bases, and 13 bases stayed unmatched. Germline CDR1 SGDLS, CDR2 YYNGEE. The CDR3 extends over 17 amino acids. The CDR3 DNA is TGTGCCAGCAGCGTAGTCCCGACAGGGGTTAGGAGAGATGGCTACACCTTC. This translates into CASSVVPTGVRRDGYTF.

The DNA for the CDR3 is TGTGCCAGCAGATCCAACCAGGGGGGCACAGATACGCAGTATTTT. It specifies CASRSNQGGTDTQYF. The V call is TRBV6-5, the J call TRBJ2-3, with 7 positions matching TRBD1. The CDR3 totals 15 residues. Germline assignment: CDR1 MNHEY and CDR2 SVGAGI. The ends lost 6 bases at V and 1 base at J; junction bases unmatched: 7.

This sequence joins TRBV2 and TRBJ2-1; 9 nucleotides line up with TRBD1. The V gene end was trimmed by 5 bases and the J gene end by 4 bases; junction bases not matched to a gene: 9. Looked up from germline, CDR1 is SNHLY and CDR2 is FYNNEI. CDR3 length: 16 residues. The DNA of the CDR3 is TGTGCCAGCAGTAAGAGCCGGGACAGGGTTTACAATGAGCAGTTCTTC. It yields the protein CASSKSRDRVYNEQFF.

The genes are TRBV6-6 and TRBJ2-5, with a weak D call TRBD2 (5 bases). V lost 6 bases to trimming and J lost 8 bases, with 19 bases between them. The CDR3 is 14 amino acids. CDR1 MNHNY and CDR2 SVGAGI come from the germline V gene (reference sequence). The CDR3 loop is CASSPSMDSNTQYF. In DNA form, the CDR3 reads TGTGCCAGCAGCCCTAGTATGGACTCGAATACCCAGTACTTC.

Only one count was recorded for this clone. J is TRBJ2-1 and V is TRBV11-3; 11 bases are shared with TRBD2. Germline V gene data show CDR1 as SGHNT and CDR2 as YENEEA. V shed 0 bases, J shed 4 bases, and the junction held 11 bases outside the gene matches. This CDR3 region has 19 residues. CDR3 residues: CASSLEGGPGTSGYNEQFF. DNA of the CDR3: TGTGCCAGCAGCTTAGAAGGGGGTCCCGGGACTAGCGGTTACAATGAGCAGTTCTTC.

The chain combines TRBV7-9 with TRBJ2-2, with 7 bases fitting TRBD1. CDR1 is SEHNR and CDR2 is FQNEAQ in the germline V gene (reference sequence). The CDR3 is made up of 16 amino acids. V trimming: 5 bases; J trimming: 2 bases; junction bases outside the gene matches: 8. DNA for the CDR3: TGTGCCAGCAGCCGCCGGGACAGAGACAACACCGGGGAGCTGTTTTTT. This gives the protein CASSRRDRDNTGELFF.

The chain has TRBV30 and TRBJ1-2, with TRBD1 identical over 11 bases. V was pared by 4 bases and J by 2 bases, with 3 bases of the junction left unmatched. From germline, CDR1 is GTSNPN and CDR2 SVGIG (reference sequence). CDR3 size: 14 residues. The CDR3 region has the DNA TGTGCCTGGACGGGGACAGGGGGAAACTATGGCTACACCTTC. It yields the protein CAWTGTGGNYGYTF. The whole variable domain, remainder taken from reference TRBV30 and TRBJ1-2, is SQTIHQWPATLVQPVGSPLSLECTVEGTSNPNLYWYRQAAGRGLQLLFYSVGIGQISSEVPQNLSASRPQDRQFILSSKKLLLSDSGFYLCAWTGTGGNYGYTFGSGTRLTVV.

The rearrangement joins TRBV10-3 to TRBJ2-2; D is undetermined. CDR1 is ENHRY and CDR2 is SYGVKD in the germline V gene. The CDR3 sequence is 15 residues long. V dropped 0 bases and J dropped 0 bases, with 5 bases sitting between them. CDR3 coding DNA: TGTGCCATCAGTGAGTCTGGCCCGAACACCGGGGAGCTGTTTTTT. Translating it yields CAISESGPNTGELFF.

CDR3 protein: CASSVVGTGEETQYF. The CDR3 DNA reads as TGTGCCAGCAGCGTAGTCGGGACAGGGGAAGAGACCCAGTACTTC. The chain carries TRBV9 and TRBJ2-5; 10 bases are a match to TRBD1. The CDR3 has 15 residues. V shed 0 bases, J shed 3 bases, and the junction held 2 bases outside the gene matches. Germline assignment: CDR1 SGDLS and CDR2 YYNGEE.

This rearrangement joins TRBV27 to TRBJ2-1, with TRBD2 matching over 11 bases. The CDR3 extends over 17 amino acids. Germline values: CDR1 MNHEY, CDR2 SMNVEV (reference sequence). J lost 10 bases, V lost 0 bases, and 11 bases had no gene match. The CDR3 region is CASSLSFSGRAWVEQFF. The CDR3 DNA reads as TGTGCCAGCAGTTTATCATTTAGCGGGAGGGCCTGGGTGGAGCAGTTCTTC.

The CDR3 nucleotides read TGTGCCAGTAGAGATAGGGGCAGCCGAAACACTGAAGCTTTCTTT. Translation: CASRDRGSRNTEAFF. The rearrangement joins TRBV19 to TRBJ1-1; the D gene is possibly TRBD1 (5 bases). Germline V lookup: CDR1 LNHDA, CDR2 SQIVND (reference sequence). V was trimmed by 6 bases and J by 2 bases, leaving 16 bases between them. CDR3 length: 15 amino acids.

The chain links TRBV4-3 to TRBJ2-5, with 8 bases that match TRBD2. The CDR3 covers 17 residues. After removal of 0 bases from V and 4 bases from J, the junction contained 10 bases not matched to a gene. Germline V gene sequence: CDR1 LGHNA, CDR2 YSLEER. CDR3 sequence (DNA): TGCGCCAGCAGCCAAGAAGGCCGACACCGGGGGGGAGAGACCCAGTACTTC. Protein sequence: CASSQEGRHRGGETQYF.

This clone was recorded only once. The V gene is TRBV3-1 (or the pseudogene TRBV3-2), the J gene TRBJ2-1, with 7 bases identical to TRBD2. This CDR3 has 17 amino acids. Looked up from germline, CDR1 is LGHDT and CDR2 is YNNKEL (reference sequence). V lost 1 base to trimming and J lost 0 bases; unmatched junction nucleotides: 6. CDR3 sequence (DNA): TGTGCCAGCAGCCAAGGGGTAGCGGGTAGCTCCTACAATGAGCAGTTCTTC. It is translated as CASSQGVAGSSYNEQFF.

The chain carries TRBV4-3 and TRBJ2-5; a possible D gene is TRBD2 (5 bases). The CDR3 loop spans 15 amino acids. The germline CDR1 and CDR2 sequences are LGHNA and YSLEER. The germline V and J ends were trimmed by 3 bases and 9 bases, with 20 bases remaining between them. In DNA, the CDR3 is TGCGCCAGCAGCCAGCACAGCGGAGCCGGGTGGCCCCAGTACTTC. It yields the protein CASSQHSGAGWPQYF.

The V and J genes are TRBV25-1 and TRBJ2-5, with D tentatively TRBD1 (6 bases). The CDR3 spans 14 residues. The V and J ends lost 2 bases and 6 bases respectively, with 13 bases between them. CDR1 is MGHDK and CDR2 is SYGVNS in the germline V gene. The CDR3 sequence: CASSETGFVKTQYF. CDR3 coding DNA: TGTGCCAGCAGTGAAACAGGGTTTGTAAAGACCCAGTACTTC. The complete variable domain, with remaining parts taken from reference TRBV25-1 and TRBJ2-5, reads EADIYQTPRYLVIGTGKKITLECSQTMGHDKMYWYQQDPGMELHLIHYSYGVNSTEKGDLSSESTVSRIRTEHFPLTLESARPSHTSQYLCASSETGFVKTQYFGPGTRLLVL.

The rearrangement uses TRBV27 and TRBJ1-1; unclear D gene. The CDR3 covers 14 residues. Germline CDR1 and CDR2: MNHEY and SMNVEV (reference sequence). V lost 4 bases to trimming and J lost 3 bases, with 12 bases between them. CDR3 in amino acids: CASSSHVGYTEAFF. CDR3 coding DNA: TGTGCCAGCAGTTCTCATGTGGGCTACACTGAAGCTTTCTTT.

A few counts support this clone. In DNA form, the CDR3 reads TGTGCCAGTTCCCTACAGGGGGCCATTGAAGCTTTCTTT. It codes for CASSLQGAIEAFF. V and J are TRBV19 and TRBJ1-1, with 9 bases matching TRBD1. J lost 7 bases, V lost 8 bases, and 8 bases had no gene match. Germline V lookup: CDR1 LNHDA, CDR2 SQIVND (reference sequence). This CDR3 comprises 13 residues.

This chain joins TRBV5-4 and TRBJ2-1, with 7 bases identical to TRBD2. The trim removed 3 bases at V and 9 bases at J, leaving 12 bases unmatched. The CDR3 extends over 15 amino acids. CDR1 and CDR2 (germline): SGHNT, YYREEE (reference sequence). As DNA, the CDR3 is TGTGCCAGCAGCTGGGACCAGGGAGGGATCGTTGAGCAGTTCTTC. Translated, it gives CASSWDQGGIVEQFF. Using reference TRBV5-4 and TRBJ2-1 for the parts outside the CDR3, the full variable domain is ETGVTQSPTHLIKTRGQQVTLRCSSQSGHNTVSWYQQALGQGPQFIFQYYREEENGRGNFPPRFSGLQFPNYSSELNVNALELDDSALYLCASSWDQGGIVEQFFGPGTRLTVL.

V gene TRBV30 combines with J gene TRBJ1-1, with D possibly being TRBD1 (5 bases). Germline V CDR1 and CDR2: GTSNPN, SVGIG (reference sequence). V was cut by 0 bases and J by 6 bases, with 17 bases left in between. The CDR3 extends over 15 amino acids. Here the CDR3 reads CAWSVRWGELAEAFF. CDR3 bases: TGTGCCTGGAGTGTACGCTGGGGGGAATTGGCTGAAGCTTTCTTT.

Points on this clone: Other DNA sequences in the sample encode the same CDR3. The CDR3 coding sequence is TGCGCCAGCAGCCAGGGACAGGGCTCCTACAATGAGCAGTTCTTC. It yields the protein CASSQGQGSYNEQFF. The V and J genes are TRBV4-3 and TRBJ2-1, with 9 bases lining up with TRBD1. Unmatched junction bases numbered 0, after V lost 3 bases and J lost 0 bases. The CDR3 consists of 15 residues. CDR1 LGHNA and CDR2 YSLEER come from the germline V gene.